Detailed here is one TCR beta chain. TEMRA cells were FACS-enriched, unlike CD8+ and CD4+ T cells, which were negatively isolated. The data stem from a study of CD8 T cells in Susac syndrome. The CDR3 extends over 12 amino acids. Germline V lookup: CDR1 LNHDA, CDR2 SQIVND (reference sequence). V dropped 5 bases and J dropped 5 bases, with 9 bases sitting between them. cDNA came from about 0.46 to 1 ug RNA primed by random hexamers. Amplification of TCR beta CDR3 by immunoSEQ multiplex PCR spanned 54 Vbeta and 13 Jbeta. TCRdb re-called the immunoSEQ multiplex PCR reads with MiXCR, one entry per CDR3 protein. The sample has around 150,000 distinct CDR3 sequences; around 93% are singletons.

The material sequenced was CD8+ T cells from PBMCs. The source of this sequence is a human donor with Susac syndrome. The rearrangement joins TRBV19 to TRBJ1-2; no clear D. DNA for the CDR3: TGTGCCAGTAGTCCGGACGTATATGGCTACACCTTC. Encoded protein: CASSPDVYGYTF.